This T cell receptor beta chain was documented in a study of persistence of HIV-infected CD4 T cells. As concerns this clone: Its antigen is as yet unknown.

Anti-CD3/anti-CD28 beads served as a nonspecific positive control stimulus. Sorting selected CD4+ T cells upregulating both CD40 ligand and CD69. Points from the study as a whole: TCRbeta richness was lower in CMV- and Gag-responding cells than in anti-CD3/anti-CD28-responding cells.

Sequencing used immunoSEQ version 4 in survey mode. Clones were read by immunoSEQ multiplex PCR, and TCRdb kept only the in-frame ones, dropping some. The sample consists of some 49,000 clones, about 87% of them appearing once. This CDR3 is 15 amino acids long. Germline lookup yields CDR1 GTSNPN and CDR2 SVGIG (reference sequence). Trimming shortened V by 3 bases and J by 2 bases, and 15 bases separated the two germline ends. This chain links TRBV30 with TRBJ2-3; maybe TRBD2 (7 bases). Sequencing used CD4+ T cells sorted from PBMCs after approximately 19-hour stimulation, obtained from a patient who received antiretroviral therapy. The source of this sequence is an adult woman with HIV who was CMV-seropositive. CDR3 bases: TGTGCCTGGAGAAGGGGGGGGAGTTACACAGATACGCAGTATTTT. Translating gives CAWRRGGSYTDTQYF.